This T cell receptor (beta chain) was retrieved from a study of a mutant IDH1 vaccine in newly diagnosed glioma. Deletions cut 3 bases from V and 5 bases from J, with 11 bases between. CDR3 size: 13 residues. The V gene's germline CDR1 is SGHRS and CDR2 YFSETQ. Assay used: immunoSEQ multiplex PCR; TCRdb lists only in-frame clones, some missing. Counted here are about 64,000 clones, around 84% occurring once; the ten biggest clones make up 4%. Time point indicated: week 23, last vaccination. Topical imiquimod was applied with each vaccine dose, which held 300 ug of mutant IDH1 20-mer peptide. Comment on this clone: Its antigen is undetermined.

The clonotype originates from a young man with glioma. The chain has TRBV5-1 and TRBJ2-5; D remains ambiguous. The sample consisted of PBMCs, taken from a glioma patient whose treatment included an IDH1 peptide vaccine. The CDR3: CASSSGVRETQYF. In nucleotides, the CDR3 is TGCGCCAGCAGCTCAGGAGTCCGGGAGACCCAGTACTTC. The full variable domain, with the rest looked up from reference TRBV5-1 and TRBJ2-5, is KAGVTQTPRYLIKTRGQQVTLSCSPISGHRSVSWYQQTPGQGLQFLFEYFSETQRNKGNFPGRFSGRQFSNSRSEMNVSTLELGDSALYLCASSSGVRETQYFGPGTRLLVL.